This TCR beta chain appears in the sequencing data of a study of OX40 agonist ivuxolimab in advanced cancers. With respect to the entire study: The costimulatory receptor OX40 (CD134) was targeted by ivuxolimab, a fully human IgG2 agonistic monoclonal antibody. The monotherapy dose-escalation portion (N ≈ 50 patients) of the phase I ivuxolimab trial is reported in the paper. Partial responses occurred in three dose-escalation patients: two with cutaneous melanoma and one with hepatocellular carcinoma. Of the approximately 54 patients in dose escalation, about 20 had hepatocellular carcinoma, about 15 had melanoma, 9 had renal cell carcinoma and 9 had head and neck cancer. A male proportion of 75% to 85% and a mean age of approximately 55 years, ranging from roughly 23 to 79, were recorded for the dose-escalation cohort. Peripheral TCRbeta sequencing aimed to test whether ivuxolimab altered TCR sequence diversity and caused clonal T-cell expansion. Intravenous ivuxolimab was administered to patients every 2 weeks at six dose levels: 0.01, 0.1, 0.3, 1.5, 3 and 10 mg/kg. Patients were allowed to have had prior anti-PD-1, anti-PD-L1 or anti-CTLA-4 therapy, and approximately 40% of the dose-escalation patients had been treated with checkpoint inhibitors.

Patients with a history of autoimmune disease or receiving systemic immunosuppression were excluded from the trial. Peripheral blood for TCR sequencing was collected from all dose cohorts at baseline, on cycle 4 day 1, and on cycle 7 day 1. The samples were taken from a phase I, first-in-human, multicenter, open-label dose-escalation trial of ivuxolimab. Adults with locally advanced or metastatic melanoma, renal cell carcinoma, hepatocellular carcinoma or head and neck squamous cell carcinoma were enrolled in the trial. CD4+ and CD8+ T cells were sorted separately from peripheral blood before TCR sequencing. Overall results and qualifications from the work: The antigen specificity of the peripheral T cells that underwent clonal expansion was not determined. Partial responders in the 0.1-3.0 mg/kg groups had among the lowest normalized peripheral clonal expansion, especially among CD8+ T cells. At doses of 0.1 to 3.0 mg/kg, clonal expansion of both CD4+ and CD8+ blood T cells was observed from baseline to week 6. Low levels of normalized T-cell clonal expansion were also seen in some patients who did not respond. After ivuxolimab, more expanded clones were found on average in CD8+ T cells than in CD4+ T cells.

CDR1 and CDR2 (MNHEY, SMNVEV) derive from the germline V gene (reference sequence). Cut back by 2 bases and 7 bases, the V and J ends lie 9 bases apart. Counted from cysteine to phenylalanine, this CDR3 has 13 amino acids. The read is trimmed to its CDR3 DNA, 39 bases read in frame from base 1. To sequence the TCRbeta CDR3 region, genomic DNA was isolated from the sorted cells. The immunoSEQ Assay was used to sequence the TCRbeta CDR3 regions. The immuneACCESS repertoire file appears here via TCRdb, limited to in-frame rearrangements. These files lack a portion of the clones; in checked studies, under half of the deficit traces to unresolved V genes, and the cause of the others is not known. This sample is represented by about 100,000 clones; nearly 90% of them were singletons. The ten largest clonotypes hold roughly 0.16% of the sample. This clone was counted a single time. What this receptor recognizes is not known. No base-level quality is on record; no much larger clone is a single base apart.

This TCR was recovered from an adult with an advanced solid tumor such as melanoma, head and neck, liver or kidney cancer. Material: CD4+ or CD8+ T cells sorted from blood, obtained in a trial of the OX40 agonist ivuxolimab. The sequence links TRBV27 to TRBJ1-5, with the D segment identity uncertain. The CDR3 amino acid sequence is: CASSLVGEQPQHF. In nucleotides, the sequence is TGTGCCAGCAGTTTAGTGGGTGAACAGCCCCAGCATTTT.